Detailed here is one T cell receptor beta chain. Its antigen is currently unknown. Time point meaning: blood 4 weeks post-SBRT, at nephrectomy. Treatment described: 15 Gy SBRT to primary tumor, nephrectomy 4 weeks later. Nephrectomy followed 15 Gy stereotactic body radiation by 4 weeks. Radiation-treated patients gave blood at baseline, week 2 and week 4. The sample belongs to a study of radiation and T cells in renal cell carcinoma. The V segment lost 3 bases and the J segment 0 bases; nucleotides outside the gene matches: 3. Germline loops: CDR1 SGHTS, CDR2 YDEGEE. This CDR3 spans 15 amino acids. The protocol was immunoSEQ multiplex PCR, while the TCRdb copy is restricted to in-frame clones and leaves out a portion. Here the sample spans about 76,000 clones, 80% to 90% being singletons. General study findings and limits: From baseline, blood top tumor clonotypes peaked at 2 weeks post-radiation. Baseline intratumoral clonotype presence is unknown without pretreatment biopsies.

Specimen: blood, collected from a patient whose treatment included radiotherapy and nephrectomy. The receptor was isolated from a woman between 65 and 79 years old with renal cell carcinoma. The chain carries TRBV5-8 and TRBJ1-5; 7 bases fit TRBD1. CDR3 DNA sequence: TGTGCCAGCAGCTGGGGGACAGATAGCAATCAGCCCCAGCATTTT. It encodes CASSWGTDSNQPQHF. Combining the CDR3 with reference TRBV5-8 and TRBJ1-5 gives the whole variable domain EAGVTQSPTHLIKTRGQQATLRCSPISGHTSVYWYQQALGLGLQFLLWYDEGEERNRGNFPPRFSGRQFPNYSSELNVNALELEDSALYLCASSWGTDSNQPQHFGDGTRLSIL.